These 28 T cell receptor beta chains came from one sample sequenced in a study of T cell therapy after organ transplantation. No antigen is known for these receptors. The time point denotes: 20-29 weeks after completion of therapy. Clones were sequenced by immunoSEQ multiplex PCR, and TCRdb holds only the in-frame ones, with some missing. The sample shows approximately 22,000 clones, 84% of them seen only once. The source was CD8+ T cells from blood, collected after autologous CMV-specific T cell therapy. The receptors come from a human patient who had received a solid organ transplant and had CMV disease. The T cells may come from the graft donor.

The rearrangement joins TRBV6-5 to TRBJ1-2; TRBD1 matches 11 bases. The CDR3 runs to 15 residues. Germline-derived CDR1 and CDR2 are MNHEY and SVGAGI. The V and J ends lost 8 bases and 6 bases, in that order; junction bases with no gene match: 11. CDR3 region: CASWTGGRFVDGYTF. CDR3 nucleotide sequence: TGTGCCAGCTGGACAGGGGGCCGTTTCGTAGATGGCTACACCTTC.

The V and J genes are TRBV6-5 and TRBJ2-3, with TRBD1 identical over 8 bases. The CDR3 is 14 residues long. The V and J ends lost 6 bases and 3 bases, in that order; junction bases with no gene match: 5. CDR1 and CDR2 from the germline V gene are MNHEY and SVGAGI. CDR3 DNA: TGTGCCAGCAGCTCCGGACAGGGAACAGATACGCAGTATTTT. The encoded protein is CASSSGQGTDTQYF.

The chain has TRBV9 and TRBJ1-6; no clear D. V lost 3 bases, J lost 3 bases, and 13 bases lay in between. Germline lookup yields CDR1 SGDLS and CDR2 YYNGEE. This CDR3 has 16 amino acids. CDR3 protein: CASSGTSINYNSPLHF. CDR3 sequence (DNA): TGTGCCAGCAGCGGGACCTCGATAAACTATAATTCACCCCTCCACTTT.

V is TRBV19 and J is TRBJ2-1; 9 bases agree with TRBD1. The CDR3 has 15 amino acids. The germline V gene has CDR1 LNHDA and CDR2 SQIVND (reference sequence). The J segment lost 9 bases and the V segment lost 3 bases, leaving 9 bases of the junction unmatched. DNA of the CDR3: TGTGCCAGTAGTATTTGGGGGACAGGGCATGCTGAGCAGTTCTTC. Its protein is CASSIWGTGHAEQFF.

V gene TRBV5-6 combines with J gene TRBJ2-2, with a weak D call TRBD2 (5 bases). CDR3 length equals 14 residues. Trimming pared 1 base from V and 2 bases from J, leaving 6 bases between. From germline, CDR1 is SGHDT and CDR2 YYEEEE. CDR3 amino acids: CASSLTRNTGELFF. DNA of the CDR3: TGTGCCAGCAGCTTGACTAGAAACACCGGGGAGCTGTTTTTT.

The V gene is TRBV27, the J gene TRBJ2-1, with 7 bases identical to TRBD1. With V trimmed by 4 bases and J by 3 bases, 6 bases remained unmatched. Per germline, CDR1 MNHEY and CDR2 SMNVEV (reference sequence). This CDR3 spans 15 amino acids. The CDR3 DNA sequence: TGTGCCAGCAGTTCCCGACAGGGAAACTACAATGAGCAGTTCTTC. Amino acid sequence: CASSSRQGNYNEQFF.

V and J are TRBV28 and TRBJ2-7; 14 bases fit TRBD2. Germline CDR1 MDHEN, CDR2 SYDVKM. The CDR3 runs 16 residues. The V gene end was trimmed by 3 bases and the J gene end by 2 bases; junction bases not matched to a gene: 3. Here the CDR3 reads CASSFTGLAGAYEQYF. The CDR3 coding sequence is TGTGCCAGCAGTTTCACGGGACTAGCGGGAGCCTACGAGCAGTACTTC.

This clone was observed a few times. V and J are TRBV4-3 and TRBJ2-7; 7 nucleotides align to TRBD1. There are 17 residues in the CDR3. Trimming removed 0 bases from V and 0 bases from J; junction bases left unmatched: 8. Germline V CDR1 and CDR2: LGHNA, YSLEER. The CDR3 sequence: CASSQDPTGDHSYEQYF. DNA of the CDR3: TGCGCCAGCAGCCAAGACCCCACAGGGGACCACTCCTACGAGCAGTACTTC.

The chain recombines TRBV7-9 with TRBJ2-1; D unclear. The CDR3 is made up of 17 amino acids. Germline CDR1 reads SEHNR; CDR2 reads FQNEAQ (reference sequence). V dropped 5 bases and J dropped 0 bases, with 17 bases sitting between them. CDR3 sequence: CASSKAQPLISYNEQFF. In nucleotides, the CDR3 is TGTGCCAGCAGCAAAGCCCAGCCGTTGATCTCCTACAATGAGCAGTTCTTC.

This clone was seen once. The chain employs TRBV6-5 and TRBJ2-1; D gene unclear. The CDR3 length is 15 residues. Trimming took off 5 bases at V and 4 bases at J, with 15 bases between the two ends. Looked up from germline, CDR1 is MNHEY and CDR2 is SVGAGI. DNA for the CDR3: TGTGCCAGCAGTCAACAGCGAACCGGTTACAATGAGCAGTTCTTC. Translation: CASSQQRTGYNEQFF.

The chain carries TRBV9 and TRBJ2-1, with TRBD2 matching 7 bases. This CDR3 spans 16 amino acids. The germline CDR1 and CDR2 sequences are SGDLS and YYNGEE. The ends lost 0 bases at V and 4 bases at J; junction bases unmatched: 7. The CDR3 is CASSVGVAGPYNEQFF. In DNA, the CDR3 is TGTGCCAGCAGCGTAGGGGTAGCGGGCCCTTACAATGAGCAGTTCTTC.

The rearrangement links TRBV4-3 to TRBJ1-4, with unresolved D. The germline V gene has CDR1 LGHNA and CDR2 YSLEER. The CDR3 contains 17 residues. Deletions cut 0 bases from V and 2 bases from J, with 13 bases between. The CDR3 DNA reads TGCGCCAGCAGCCAAGATTACCCCCACGGCACTAATGAAAAACTGTTTTTT. Amino acid sequence: CASSQDYPHGTNEKLFF.

V is TRBV28 and J is TRBJ1-1, with D hard to call. V was clipped by 5 bases and J by 4 bases, with 8 bases between them. There are 12 residues in the CDR3. Germline V lookup: CDR1 MDHEN, CDR2 SYDVKM. The CDR3 region has the DNA TGTGCCAGCAGTCCTCACGGCACTGAAGCTTTCTTT. Amino acid sequence: CASSPHGTEAFF.

The J gene is TRBJ2-1, the V gene TRBV6-6; D unresolved. V lost 8 bases and J lost 1, with 9 bases in between. The CDR3 sequence is 13 residues long. From germline, CDR1 is MNHNY and CDR2 SVGAGI (reference sequence). CDR3 region: CASGTGSYNEQFF. CDR3 in DNA: TGTGCCAGCGGAACTGGGTCCTACAATGAGCAGTTCTTC.

By share, this clone ranks as medium-sized. This chain uses TRBV18 with TRBJ2-1; the D gene is possibly TRBD2 (6 bases). Germline lookup yields CDR1 KGHSH and CDR2 LQKENI. The CDR3 loop spans 15 amino acids. V lost 2 bases, J lost 8 bases, and 16 bases lay in between. CDR3 protein: CASSPRDWGFDEQFF. Here the CDR3 DNA reads TGTGCCAGCTCACCAAGGGACTGGGGGTTTGATGAGCAGTTCTTC.

This chain uses TRBV25-1 with TRBJ1-3, with D perhaps TRBD1 (5 bases). V lost 2 bases, J lost 3 bases, and 14 bases lay in between. The CDR3 is 16 amino acids. CDR1 MGHDK and CDR2 SYGVNS come from the germline V gene. CDR3 DNA sequence: TGTGCCAGCAGTGAAGTTTTTGGGGGGGTTGGAAACACCATATATTTT. Translation: CASSEVFGGVGNTIYF. Looking up the rest from reference TRBV25-1 and TRBJ1-3 gives the full variable domain: EADIYQTPRYLVIGTGKKITLECSQTMGHDKMYWYQQDPGMELHLIHYSYGVNSTEKGDLSSESTVSRIRTEHFPLTLESARPSHTSQYLCASSEVFGGVGNTIYFGEGSWLTVV.

This sequence joins TRBV6-5 and TRBJ1-1; no definite D call. Deletions cut 6 bases from V and 0 bases from J, with 2 bases between. The CDR3 loop spans 11 amino acids. Per germline, CDR1 MNHEY and CDR2 SVGAGI. The CDR3 loop is CASRVNTEAFF. The CDR3 region has the DNA TGTGCCAGCAGGGTGAACACTGAAGCTTTCTTT.

This clone was counted once. This chain links TRBV12-5 with TRBJ2-7; 9 positions agree with TRBD1. Germline V gene lookup returns CDR1 LGHNT and CDR2 FRNRAP. J gave up 2 bases and V 6 bases, and 5 bases lay outside the gene matches. The CDR3 spans 14 residues. CDR3 sequence: CASGQTGGTYEQYF. CDR3 coding DNA: TGTGCTAGTGGCCAGACAGGGGGGACCTACGAGCAGTACTTC.

The chain recombines TRBV6-5 with TRBJ2-1, with no clear D. Looked up from germline, CDR1 is MNHEY and CDR2 is SVGAGI. The CDR3 sequence is 13 residues long. Trimming stripped 6 bases from V and 6 bases from J, with 12 bases between. CDR3 region: CASSPGSVNEQFF. CDR3 nucleotides: TGTGCCAGCAGCCCCGGGTCGGTCAATGAGCAGTTCTTC.

The genes are TRBV27 and TRBJ1-2; 7 bases fit TRBD1. Germline lookup yields CDR1 MNHEY and CDR2 SMNVEV (reference sequence). Unmatched junction bases numbered 9, after V lost 3 bases and J lost 2 bases. The CDR3 covers 16 residues. CDR3 bases: TGTGCCAGCAGTTTGTCTCCGGGACAGATAAACTATGGCTACACCTTC. It specifies CASSLSPGQINYGYTF.

The CDR3 nucleotides read TGTGCCAGTAGCTCCGACTATGGCTACACCTTC. This translates into CASSSDYGYTF. The chain uses TRBV19 and TRBJ1-2; D not resolved. Germline lookup yields CDR1 LNHDA and CDR2 SQIVND (reference sequence). The length of the CDR3 is 11 residues. Between the trimmed V and J ends, which lost 6 bases and 3 bases, there was a span of 5 bases.

This chain uses TRBV7-6 with TRBJ1-1, with D maybe TRBD1 (5 bases). The CDR3 consists of 16 residues. The V gene's germline CDR1 is SGHVS and CDR2 FNYEAQ. V dropped 5 bases and J dropped 6 bases, with 22 bases sitting between them. Here the CDR3 reads CASSQGAGRLIPEAFF. Here the CDR3 DNA reads TGTGCCAGCAGCCAAGGGGCGGGACGGTTGATACCTGAAGCTTTCTTT.

The gene calls are TRBV27 and TRBJ2-6; D is uncertain. V was clipped by 1 base and J by 4 bases, with 5 bases between them. Germline CDR1 is MNHEY and CDR2 is SMNVEV (reference sequence). This CDR3 comprises 14 residues. CDR3 region: CASSLFRGANVLTF. CDR3 DNA sequence: TGTGCCAGCAGTTTATTCCGCGGGGCCAACGTCCTGACTTTC.

Only one count was recorded for this clone. J is TRBJ2-1 and V is TRBV13; the match to TRBD2 covers 9 bases. Germline V gene data show CDR1 as PRHDT and CDR2 as FYEKMQ (reference sequence). This CDR3 region has 18 residues. Germline trimming cut 1 base from V and 1 base from J; bases unmatched to any gene: 8. DNA of the CDR3: TGTGCCAGCAGCTTAGAGGGACTAGCCCCGACATCCTACAATGAGCAGTTCTTC. It codes for CASSLEGLAPTSYNEQFF.

The CDR3 reads CASSLEILAGILTDTQYF. In DNA, the CDR3 is TGTGCCAGCAGCTTAGAAATCCTAGCGGGGATACTGACAGATACGCAGTATTTT. V and J are TRBV7-8 and TRBJ2-3; 9 bases fit TRBD2. J was trimmed by 3 bases and V by 1 base; bases with no gene match: 11. There are 18 residues in the CDR3. Germline V gene sequence: CDR1 SGHVS, CDR2 FQNEAQ.

This clone was observed once. The chain couples TRBV5-6 to TRBJ1-6, with 9 bases that match TRBD1. CDR1 and CDR2 from the germline V gene are SGHDT and YYEEEE. CDR3 length equals 14 residues. V was clipped by 2 bases and J by 11 bases; unmatched bases: 5. The CDR3 reads CASSLRQGVPPLHF. CDR3 bases: TGTGCCAGCAGCTTACGACAGGGGGTTCCACCCCTCCACTTT.

The CDR3: CASSLFGSGQPQHF. DNA of the CDR3: TGTGCCAGCAGCTTATTTGGGTCCGGTCAGCCCCAGCATTTT. The chain combines TRBV7-8 with TRBJ1-5; no definite D call. V lost 2 bases, J lost 6 bases, and 11 bases lay in between. Looked up from germline, CDR1 is SGHVS and CDR2 is FQNEAQ. The CDR3 runs 14 residues.

The chain couples TRBV6-5 to TRBJ1-5, with D hard to call. In germline, CDR1 is MNHEY, CDR2 SVGAGI. V was pared by 0 bases and J by 6 bases, with 6 bases between. The CDR3 length is 13 residues. The CDR3 nucleotides are TGTGCCAGCAGTTACTCAGGGCGTCAGCCCCAGCATTTT. Protein sequence: CASSYSGRQPQHF.